This T cell receptor (beta chain) is from a study of blood T cell repertoires in COVID-19. In the authors' methods: By means of reference gene primer amplification, nucleated cell counts were estimated. Sequencing was performed with immunoSEQ multiplex PCR; in TCRdb, only in-frame clones are kept and a portion is missing. V and J calls plus clone size are reproduced from that table; the DNA served to infer D and trimming. The sample lists about 340,000 clones, about four fifths occurring once. Trimming stripped 0 bases from V and 7 bases from J, with 13 bases between. The germline V gene encodes CDR1 LGHDT and CDR2 YNNKEL (reference sequence). CDR3 length: 15 residues.

The genes are TRBV3-1 (or the pseudogene TRBV3-2) and TRBJ2-1, with D possibly matching TRBD2 (5 bases). Sequencing was performed on peripheral blood. This clonotype was obtained from a man aged 25-45 years with active or convalescent COVID-19. In nucleotides, the CDR3 is TGTGCCAGCAGCCAAGAGGAGGTAGCTTGGAATGAGCAGTTCTTC. Amino acids: CASSQEEVAWNEQFF.